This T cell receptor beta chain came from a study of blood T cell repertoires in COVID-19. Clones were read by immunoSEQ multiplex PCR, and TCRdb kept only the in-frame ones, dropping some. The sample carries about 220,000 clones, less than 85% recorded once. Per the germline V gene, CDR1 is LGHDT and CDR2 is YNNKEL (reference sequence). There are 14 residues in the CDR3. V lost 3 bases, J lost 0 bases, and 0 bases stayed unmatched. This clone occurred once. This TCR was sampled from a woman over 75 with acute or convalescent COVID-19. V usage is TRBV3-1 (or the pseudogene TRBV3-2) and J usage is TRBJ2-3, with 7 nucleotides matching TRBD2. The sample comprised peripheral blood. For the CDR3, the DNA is TGTGCCAGCAGCCATAGCGGGAGCACAGATACGCAGTATTTT. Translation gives CASSHSGSTDTQYF.